This passage covers 28 T cell receptor beta chains from one sample sequenced in a study of cytomegalovirus exposure and HLA in healthy donors. Use of 60 Vbeta and 13 Jbeta primers characterized the PCR. Using immunoSEQ multiplex PCR, the repertoire was profiled, and TCRdb retains in-frame clones only, with some absent. The sample holds around 140,000 clones, around three quarters seen once. Specimen: PBMCs. Source of these receptors: a male donor in good health and CMV-seropositive.

The chain is built from TRBV5-4 and TRBJ2-7; weak D call: TRBD1 (6 bases). From germline, CDR1 is SGHNT and CDR2 YYREEE (reference sequence). The CDR3 contains 15 residues. Trimming removed 2 bases at V and 3 bases at J, with 15 bases between. For the CDR3, the DNA is TGTGCCAGCAGCTTTGGGGGACAAGGGATCTACGAGCAGTACTTC. Its translation is CASSFGGQGIYEQYF.

The chain joins TRBV6-6 to TRBJ2-3; D not resolved. The CDR3 spans 11 residues. V dropped 6 bases and J dropped 6 bases, with 7 bases sitting between them. From germline, CDR1 is MNHNY and CDR2 SVGAGI (reference sequence). The CDR3 loop reads CASSPFDTQYF. CDR3 in DNA: TGTGCCAGCAGCCCCTTCGATACGCAGTATTTT.

The rearrangement links TRBV7-2 to TRBJ1-2, with D perhaps matching TRBD1 (6 bases). The ends were cut back, 5 bases at V and 5 bases at J, with 15 bases in the middle. Germline lookup yields CDR1 SGHTA and CDR2 FQGNSA. The CDR3 is made up of 14 amino acids. In DNA, the CDR3 is TGTGCCAGCAGCCCCTCTATTCAGGGGTATGGCTACACCTTC. Amino acids: CASSPSIQGYGYTF.

The chain has TRBV28 and TRBJ1-1, with 7 bases fitting TRBD1. J was trimmed by 3 bases and V by 7 bases; bases with no gene match: 5. In germline, CDR1 is MDHEN, CDR2 SYDVKM. This CDR3 has 13 residues. CDR3 sequence reads: CASNLGQYTEAFF. CDR3 DNA: TGTGCCAGCAACTTGGGACAGTACACTGAAGCTTTCTTT.

The V gene is TRBV15, the J gene TRBJ1-1; 7 bases line up with TRBD1. V lost 7 bases, J lost 0 bases, and 2 bases stayed unmatched. Germline V CDR1 and CDR2: LNHNV, YYDKDF (reference sequence). The CDR3 has 13 residues. The DNA of the CDR3 is TGTGCCACCACGACAGGGATGAACACTGAAGCTTTCTTT. It yields the protein CATTTGMNTEAFF. The complete variable domain, with remaining parts taken from reference TRBV15 and TRBJ1-1, reads DAMVIQNPRYQVTQFGKPVTLSCSQTLNHNVMYWYQQKSSQAPKLLFHYYDKDFNNEADTPDNFQSRRPNTSFCFLDIRSPGLGDTAMYLCATTTGMNTEAFFGQGTRLTVV.

The CDR3, as DNA: TGCGCCAGCAGCAAGGGGCGGATAGAGACCCAGTACTTC. It is translated as CASSKGRIETQYF. V is TRBV5-1 and J is TRBJ2-5; tentative D call: TRBD1 (5 bases). V was pared by 4 bases and J by 4 bases, with 11 bases between. CDR1 SGHRS and CDR2 YFSETQ come from the germline V gene. The CDR3 sequence is 13 residues long.

The chain is built from TRBV2 and TRBJ1-2, with D possibly TRBD1 on 6 matching bases. The germline V gene encodes CDR1 SNHLY and CDR2 FYNNEI. The germline V and J ends were trimmed by 8 bases and 4 bases, with 23 bases remaining between them. The CDR3 runs to 16 residues. CDR3 in DNA: TGTGCCAGCCTCAATGTAATTGCAGGGGCGAGCTATGGCTACACCTTC. As protein: CASLNVIAGASYGYTF.

The chain employs TRBV6-6 and TRBJ2-1; TRBD2 is a possible D gene (6 bases). Looked up from germline, CDR1 is MNHNY and CDR2 is SVGAGI (reference sequence). The CDR3 loop spans 14 amino acids. Trimming shortened V by 2 bases and J by 3 bases, and 8 bases separated the two germline ends. The CDR3 region has the DNA TGTGCCAGCAGTTACGTGGGGGGCTACAATGAGCAGTTCTTC. As protein: CASSYVGGYNEQFF.

This chain links TRBV28 with TRBJ2-5; 9 positions match TRBD1. The assigned J gene may be wrong: the sequence end matches TRBJ2-7 better. CDR1 and CDR2 (germline): MDHEN, SYDVKM. This CDR3 has 16 residues. The CDR3 bases are TGTGCCAGCAGTTTGATTTCCGGGACAGGGTTCTACGAGCAGTACTTC. Translating gives CASSLISGTGFYEQYF.

The genes are TRBV10-3 and TRBJ1-3; D gene ambiguous. The CDR3 contains 16 residues. Germline CDR1 reads ENHRY; CDR2 reads SYGVKD. V shed 4 bases and J shed 0 bases, with 13 bases lying between them. CDR3 residues: CAISGLLGGSGNTIYF. The DNA of the CDR3 is TGTGCCATCAGTGGACTTCTAGGAGGCTCTGGAAACACCATATATTTT.

V gene TRBV7-2 combines with J gene TRBJ1-2; the D gene is possibly TRBD1 (6 bases). V lost 5 bases and J lost 6, with 19 bases in between. Germline loops: CDR1 SGHTA, CDR2 FQGNSA. The CDR3 consists of 15 residues. The CDR3 DNA reads as TGTGCCAGCAGCCCGGGACCAAACAGGGTTGATGGCTACACCTTC. Translated, it gives CASSPGPNRVDGYTF.

The chain combines TRBV15 with TRBJ2-6; no clear D. Germline V gives CDR1 LNHNV, CDR2 YYDKDF (reference sequence). This CDR3 contains 15 residues. Trimming stripped 0 bases from V and 4 bases from J, with 7 bases between. The CDR3 bases are TGTGCCACCAGCAGAGATTATTCCGGGGCCAACGTCCTGACTTTC. The encoded protein is CATSRDYSGANVLTF.

The rearrangement uses TRBV7-6 and TRBJ2-3, with 7 positions matching TRBD2. This CDR3 region has 16 residues. The germline V gene has CDR1 SGHVS and CDR2 FNYEAQ. J was trimmed by 1 base and V by 1 base; bases with no gene match: 5. The CDR3: CASSLGAGIRTDTQYF. The CDR3 region has the DNA TGTGCCAGCAGCTTAGGAGCGGGAATCCGCACAGATACGCAGTATTTT.

The chain recombines TRBV6-5 with TRBJ1-1; possibly TRBD1 for D (6 bases). The CDR3 consists of 13 residues. Trimming left V 5 bases short and J 6 bases short, with 13 bases between. The germline V gene has CDR1 MNHEY and CDR2 SVGAGI. In nucleotides, the CDR3 is TGTGCCAGCAGTATACAGGGTCCTCCTGAAGCTTTCTTT. This sequence encodes CASSIQGPPEAFF.

This chain's CDR3 is CASSSALAGGPYF. The CDR3 DNA is TGTGCCAGCAGTTCCGCGCTAGCGGGGGGCCCTTACTTC. This chain connects TRBV27 to TRBJ2-5; 11 bases match TRBD2. The length of the CDR3 is 13 residues. The V gene end was trimmed by 4 bases and the J gene end by 14 bases; junction bases not matched to a gene: 9. Germline V lookup: CDR1 MNHEY, CDR2 SMNVEV (reference sequence).

J is TRBJ1-1 and V is TRBV15; 8 nucleotides agree with TRBD1. The germline CDR1 and CDR2 sequences are LNHNV and YYDKDF (reference sequence). The CDR3 runs 15 residues. Trimming at V came to 1 base and at J to 5 bases, leaving 6 bases not matched to a gene. The CDR3 here is CATSRGSGGTTEAFF. For the CDR3, the DNA is TGTGCCACCAGCAGAGGGTCAGGGGGCACGACTGAAGCTTTCTTT.

This sequence joins TRBV29-1 and TRBJ1-2; D may be TRBD1 (5 bases). Looked up from germline, CDR1 is SQVTM and CDR2 is ANQGSEA. V gave up 3 bases and J gave up 0 bases, with 14 bases separating them. The CDR3 extends over 15 amino acids. This chain's CDR3 is CSVDGTIGTNYGYTF. The CDR3 coding sequence is TGCAGCGTTGATGGGACTATCGGAACTAACTATGGCTACACCTTC.

The chain couples TRBV11-2 to TRBJ2-1; TRBD1 might be the D (6 bases). V was clipped by 6 bases and J by 0 bases, with 12 bases between them. Germline CDR1 is SGHAT and CDR2 is FQNNGV. This CDR3 has 15 amino acids. The CDR3 is CASSPRQASYNEQFF. DNA for the CDR3: TGTGCCAGCAGTCCCCGACAGGCCTCCTACAATGAGCAGTTCTTC. The full variable domain, with the rest looked up from reference TRBV11-2 and TRBJ2-1, is EAGVAQSPRYKIIEKRQSVAFWCNPISGHATLYWYQQILGQGPKLLIQFQNNGVVDDSQLPKDRFSAERLKGVDSTLKIQPAKLEDSAVYLCASSPRQASYNEQFFGPGTRLTVL.

This sequence joins TRBV25-1 and TRBJ2-7; the D gene is possibly TRBD1 (6 bases). V shed 8 bases and J shed 3 bases, with 14 bases lying between them. This CDR3 comprises 13 residues. Germline V CDR1 and CDR2: MGHDK, SYGVNS. CDR3 DNA sequence: TGTGCCAGCTCCCAGACAGGAGACTACGAGCAGTACTTC. It is translated as CASSQTGDYEQYF.

This chain links TRBV14 with TRBJ2-5; 8 positions agree with TRBD2. The J call is in doubt because the DNA end fits TRBJ2-7 better. Looked up from germline, CDR1 is SGHDN and CDR2 is FVKESK. The length of the CDR3 is 17 residues. The CDR3 coding sequence is TGTGCCAGCAGCCAAGTGACCCTAGCGGGTGCCTCCTACGAGCAGTACTTC. Protein: CASSQVTLAGASYEQYF.

This clone was recorded once. The chain links TRBV28 to TRBJ2-3, with 8 bases that match TRBD2. CDR1 and CDR2 (germline): MDHEN, SYDVKM. V gave up 6 bases and J gave up 2 bases; unmatched junction bases: 10. This CDR3 region has 16 residues. The CDR3 region has the DNA TGTGCCAGCAGCCTCTCGGGTAGCGGGGCCACAGATACGCAGTATTTT. Protein sequence: CASSLSGSGATDTQYF.

This clone was seen a single time. The rearrangement uses TRBV19 and TRBJ2-1, with a weak D call TRBD1 (6 bases). Germline CDR1 and CDR2: LNHDA and SQIVND (reference sequence). Trimming stripped 8 bases from V and 4 bases from J, with 18 bases between. This CDR3 has 15 residues. CDR3 amino acids: CASGDTGSGYNEQFF. CDR3 in DNA: TGTGCCAGTGGGGATACAGGGTCTGGGTACAATGAGCAGTTCTTC. Full variable domain (outside the CDR3, taken from reference TRBV19 and TRBJ2-1): DGGITQSPKYLFRKEGQNVTLSCEQNLNHDAMYWYRQDPGQGLRLIYYSQIVNDFQKGDIAEGYSVSREKKESFPLTVTSAQKNPTAFYLCASGDTGSGYNEQFFGPGTRLTVL.

The V gene is TRBV9, the J gene TRBJ2-7, with TRBD2 matching over 10 bases. J gave up 2 bases and V 5 bases, and 7 bases lay outside the gene matches. Germline V gene sequence: CDR1 SGDLS, CDR2 YYNGEE. The CDR3 is 15 residues long. Written as DNA, the CDR3 is TGTGCCAGCAGTTTCGGACTAGCGGAACCCTACGAGCAGTACTTC. It yields the protein CASSFGLAEPYEQYF.

The chain recombines TRBV27 with TRBJ1-1; 9 nucleotides agree with TRBD1. Germline-derived CDR1 and CDR2 are MNHEY and SMNVEV (reference sequence). This CDR3 is 15 amino acids long. Trimming removed 5 bases from V and 1 base from J; junction bases left unmatched: 5. CDR3 sequence: CASSTPGQGNTEAFF. Written as DNA, the CDR3 is TGTGCCAGCAGTACCCCGGGACAGGGGAACACTGAAGCTTTCTTT.

This rearrangement joins TRBV7-9 to TRBJ1-2; TRBD1 matches 7 bases. The trim removed 3 bases at V and 1 base at J, leaving 2 bases unmatched. The germline gives CDR1 SEHNR, CDR2 FQNEAQ (reference sequence). The CDR3 length is 14 residues. The CDR3: CASSFAGGNYGYTF. CDR3 sequence (DNA): TGTGCCAGCAGCTTTGCAGGGGGTAACTATGGCTACACCTTC.

This chain uses TRBV11-2 with TRBJ2-7; D is possibly TRBD1 (6 bases). CDR1 is SGHAT and CDR2 is FQNNGV in the germline V gene. V was pared by 6 bases and J by 9 bases, with 24 bases between. The length of the CDR3 is 15 residues. The CDR3 bases are TGTGCCAGCAGTGAAACCGGGACATTTCTTCTTACGCAGTACTTC. Translating gives CASSETGTFLLTQYF.

The chain recombines TRBV2 with TRBJ2-1; 9 bases align to TRBD2. CDR1 and CDR2 (germline): SNHLY, FYNNEI. CDR3 length: 13 amino acids. V lost 6 bases to trimming and J lost 7 bases; unmatched junction nucleotides: 4. CDR3 coding DNA: TGTGCCAGCAGGGCGGGAGGGCCGAATGAGCAGTTCTTC. It is translated as CASRAGGPNEQFF.

This rearrangement joins TRBV27 to TRBJ2-5, with 10 bases identical to TRBD2. TRBJ2-7 explains the end of the DNA better; the J call may be wrong. CDR1 MNHEY and CDR2 SMNVEV come from the germline V gene (reference sequence). The CDR3 has 14 residues. Here the CDR3 DNA reads TGTGCCAGCAGTGTACTAGCGGGGACCTACGAGCAGTACTTC. It yields the protein CASSVLAGTYEQYF.